These 23 T cell receptor beta chains share one sample of origin, sequenced in a study of neoadjuvant anti-PD-1 for oral cavity cancer. The table came from immunoSEQ multiplex PCR; TCRdb's copy has only in-frame clones and leaves some out. The repertoire holds over 6,500 clones, with over 65% as singletons. Source: PBMCs, taken before nivolumab (anti-PD-1) treatment. The source is a person between 35 and 79 years old with oral cavity squamous cell carcinoma.

The chain is built from TRBV27 and TRBJ2-2; a weak D match, TRBD1 (6 bases). V was trimmed by 5 bases and J by 4 bases, leaving 17 bases between them. The CDR3 is made up of 16 amino acids. Germline values: CDR1 MNHEY, CDR2 SMNVEV (reference sequence). CDR3 sequence: CASSLRTDRGTGELFF. The CDR3 nucleotides are TGTGCCAGCAGTCTAAGGACAGACCGGGGCACCGGGGAGCTGTTTTTT.

V is TRBV6-1 and J is TRBJ1-2; no definite D call. The germline gives CDR1 MNHNS, CDR2 SASEGT. V gave up 7 bases and J gave up 0 bases, with 15 bases separating them. This CDR3 has 15 residues. This CDR3 is CASIVGPVSNYGYTF. CDR3 DNA: TGTGCCAGCATCGTAGGGCCAGTTTCTAACTATGGCTACACCTTC.

The chain links TRBV5-8 to TRBJ1-5; no clear D. CDR1 SGHTS and CDR2 YDEGEE come from the germline V gene. Trimming took off 1 base at V and 3 bases at J, with 8 bases between the two ends. CDR3 length equals 14 residues. The DNA of the CDR3 is TGTGCCAGCAGCTTGTACAGAGACAATCAGCCCCAGCATTTT. Encoded protein: CASSLYRDNQPQHF.

The V gene is TRBV2, the J gene TRBJ2-2; D gene unclear. The CDR3 loop spans 15 amino acids. Looked up from germline, CDR1 is SNHLY and CDR2 is FYNNEI. The ends were cut back, 6 bases at V and 0 bases at J, with 11 bases in the middle. The chain's CDR3 is CASRAGSSNTGELFF. CDR3 nucleotides: TGTGCCAGCAGGGCAGGCAGCTCGAACACCGGGGAGCTGTTTTTT. The complete variable domain, with remaining parts taken from reference TRBV2 and TRBJ2-2, reads EPEVTQTPSHQVTQMGQEVILRCVPISNHLYFYWYRQILGQKVEFLVSFYNNEISEKSEIFDDQFSVERPDGSNFTLKIRSTKLEDSAMYFCASRAGSSNTGELFFGEGSRLTVL.

V usage is TRBV19 and J usage is TRBJ2-2; D perhaps matches TRBD2 (6 bases). The V end was cut by 5 bases, the J end by 4 bases, with 17 bases between. CDR1 is LNHDA, CDR2 SQIVND, per germline (reference sequence). The CDR3 spans 16 residues. The CDR3 protein is CASSLGARGFTGELFF. CDR3 nucleotides: TGTGCCAGTAGTCTTGGGGCACGGGGGTTCACCGGGGAGCTGTTTTTT.

The rearrangement links TRBV6-6 to TRBJ1-5; 7 bases fit TRBD1. This CDR3 has 15 residues. The trim removed 6 bases at V and 1 base at J, leaving 6 bases unmatched. The germline V gene encodes CDR1 MNHNY and CDR2 SVGAGI (reference sequence). This chain's CDR3 is CASSAEGASNQPQHF. The CDR3 DNA reads as TGTGCCAGCAGCGCCGAGGGGGCGAGCAATCAGCCCCAGCATTTT.

The V gene is TRBV10-3, the J gene TRBJ1-1; 7 bases align to TRBD1. The CDR3 extends over 13 amino acids. Germline V gene data show CDR1 as ENHRY and CDR2 as SYGVKD. The V segment lost 10 bases and the J segment 6 bases; nucleotides outside the gene matches: 11. CDR3 region: CATADRASPEAFF. The DNA for the CDR3 is TGTGCCACCGCAGACAGGGCTTCACCTGAAGCTTTCTTT.

The V and J genes are TRBV27 and TRBJ1-4; D remains ambiguous. The CDR3 has 13 amino acids. The germline gives CDR1 MNHEY, CDR2 SMNVEV (reference sequence). Trimming stripped 4 bases from V and 8 bases from J, with 11 bases between. The CDR3 reads CASSSSVGEKLFF. The CDR3, as DNA: TGTGCCAGCAGTTCGTCGGTGGGCGAAAAACTGTTTTTT.

This clone was seen just once. The V gene is TRBV7-2, the J gene TRBJ2-7; D not resolved. The CDR3 is 10 residues long. Germline loops: CDR1 SGHTA, CDR2 FQGNSA. Trimming stripped 8 bases from V and 3 bases from J, with 5 bases between. In DNA, the CDR3 is TGTGCCAGCGGTAACTACGAGCAGTACTTC. It is translated as CASGNYEQYF.

This clone came up a few times. For the CDR3, the DNA is TGTGCCTCGAAGACAACACAGGGAGATTACAATGAGCAGTTCTTC. Amino acid sequence: CASKTTQGDYNEQFF. The chain uses TRBV19 and TRBJ2-1, with D maybe TRBD1 (6 bases). The germline V gene has CDR1 LNHDA and CDR2 SQIVND (reference sequence). The CDR3 spans 15 residues. V shed 11 bases and J shed 4 bases, with 21 bases lying between them.

This chain joins TRBV4-1 and TRBJ2-3; possibly TRBD1 for D (5 bases). V lost 4 bases, J lost 3 bases, and 23 bases lay in between. CDR1 is MGHRA and CDR2 is YSYEKL in the germline V gene. The CDR3 covers 18 residues. The CDR3 DNA reads TGCGCCAGCAGCCTAAGACGGACCCTTTTCCAGGGTACAGATACGCAGTATTTT. It yields the protein CASSLRRTLFQGTDTQYF.

V and J are TRBV11-2 and TRBJ1-4, with D unresolved. The V end was cut by 6 bases, the J end by 4 bases, with 15 bases between. This CDR3 comprises 15 residues. From germline, CDR1 is SGHAT and CDR2 FQNNGV. The CDR3 spells CASSFRTDSNEKLFF. CDR3 sequence (DNA): TGTGCCAGCAGTTTTAGGACCGATAGTAATGAAAAACTGTTTTTT.

A single count supports this clone. V gene TRBV5-8 combines with J gene TRBJ2-7; TRBD1 matches 10 bases. V dropped 4 bases and J dropped 1; count of bases not matched to a gene: 5. Germline CDR1 is SGHTS and CDR2 is YDEGEE. The CDR3 is 15 amino acids. The CDR3 sequence is CASSRDRGDSYEQYF. CDR3 bases: TGTGCCAGCAGCCGGGACAGGGGCGATTCCTACGAGCAGTACTTC.

This chain joins TRBV29-1 and TRBJ2-3, with D uncertain. The V gene's germline CDR1 is SQVTM and CDR2 ANQGSEA. Trimming took off 6 bases at V and 5 bases at J, with 18 bases between the two ends. The length of the CDR3 is 14 residues. The CDR3 protein is CSVNTRPAIDTQYF. The CDR3 DNA reads as TGCAGCGTCAATACAAGGCCGGCTATAGATACGCAGTATTTT.

V gene TRBV5-1 combines with J gene TRBJ2-1, with a weak D call TRBD1 (5 bases). The V end was cut by 2 bases, the J end by 8 bases, with 8 bases between. The length of the CDR3 is 12 residues. In germline, CDR1 is SGHRS, CDR2 YFSETQ. The CDR3 coding sequence is TGCGCCAGCAGCTTAAGGGGATATGAGCAGTTCTTC. This sequence encodes CASSLRGYEQFF.

V and J are TRBV6-5 and TRBJ2-5; 7 nucleotides align to TRBD1. Trimming removed 4 bases from V and 5 bases from J; junction bases left unmatched: 7. CDR1 MNHEY and CDR2 SVGAGI come from the germline V gene. The length of the CDR3 is 14 residues. CDR3 sequence reads: CASSSSQGPETQYF. The CDR3 DNA sequence: TGTGCCAGCAGTTCGTCACAGGGGCCGGAGACCCAGTACTTC.

The V and J genes are TRBV5-6 and TRBJ1-5; a possible D gene is TRBD1 (5 bases). Deletions cut 4 bases from V and 7 bases from J, with 18 bases between. Germline V gene data show CDR1 as SGHDT and CDR2 as YYEEEE. The length of the CDR3 is 15 residues. The CDR3 region is CASSRDGTKGQPQHF. CDR3 DNA sequence: TGTGCCAGCAGCCGAGACGGGACTAAGGGCCAGCCCCAGCATTTT.

The chain couples TRBV4-1 to TRBJ1-1; D is undetermined. Germline V gene data show CDR1 as MGHRA and CDR2 as YSYEKL. The V gene lost 0 bases and the J gene lost 3 bases, with 5 bases spanning the gap. This CDR3 contains 13 residues. CDR3 residues: CASSQDWDTEAFF. The CDR3 coding sequence is TGCGCCAGCAGCCAAGACTGGGACACTGAAGCTTTCTTT.

The rearrangement links TRBV7-8 to TRBJ2-1; TRBD1 agrees at 9 bases. V gave up 5 bases and J gave up 1 base; unmatched junction bases: 12. The CDR3 has 18 amino acids. In germline, CDR1 is SGHVS, CDR2 FQNEAQ. CDR3 in DNA: TGTGCCAGCAGCCTTAGATGGGGACAGGGAGGTTCCTACAATGAGCAGTTCTTC. It specifies CASSLRWGQGGSYNEQFF. Based on the CDR3 plus reference TRBV7-8 and TRBJ2-1, the full variable domain is GAGVSQSPRYKVAKRGQDVALRCDPISGHVSLFWYQQALGQGPEFLTYFQNEAQLDKSGLPSDRFFAERPEGSVSTLKIQRTQQEDSAVYLCASSLRWGQGGSYNEQFFGPGTRLTVL.

This clone has only a few counts. This sequence joins TRBV13 and TRBJ1-1; no definite D call. CDR1 is PRHDT and CDR2 is FYEKMQ in the germline V gene (reference sequence). Between the trimmed V and J ends, which lost 0 bases and 4 bases, there was a span of 18 bases. This CDR3 is 17 amino acids long. The CDR3 DNA sequence: TGTGCCAGCAGCTTAGGACGATACCCAAGTATGGGCACTGAAGCTTTCTTT. Translated: CASSLGRYPSMGTEAFF.

The chain joins TRBV11-2 to TRBJ2-1; 7 nucleotides line up with TRBD1. V lost 2 bases, J lost 5 bases, and 3 bases stayed unmatched. The CDR3 contains 14 residues. Germline V gene sequence: CDR1 SGHAT, CDR2 FQNNGV. The CDR3 DNA reads as TGTGCCAGCAGCTTAAAGGGGGCGGACAATGAGCAGTTCTTC. Protein: CASSLKGADNEQFF.

This clone showed up just a few times. The V and J genes are TRBV25-1 and TRBJ1-2; D may be TRBD1 (5 bases). The CDR3 runs 14 residues. Germline V gene data show CDR1 as MGHDK and CDR2 as SYGVNS. V shed 4 bases and J shed 2 bases, with 11 bases lying between them. The CDR3 DNA reads as TGTGCCAGCAGTGCTGGGACGGTGAACTATGGCTACACCTTC. It specifies CASSAGTVNYGYTF.

J is TRBJ1-1 and V is TRBV6-5, with D tentatively TRBD1 (6 bases). The V and J ends lost 0 bases and 5 bases respectively, with 7 bases between them. Germline assignment: CDR1 MNHEY and CDR2 SVGAGI. The CDR3 runs 13 residues. CDR3 in DNA: TGTGCCAGCAGTTACTCGAGGGGGACTGAAGCTTTCTTT. Protein product: CASSYSRGTEAFF.